This TCR beta chain was retrieved from a study of OX40 agonist ivuxolimab in advanced cancers. Overall study context: Among those treated, three patients had partial responses, one with hepatocellular carcinoma and two with cutaneous melanoma.

Study outcomes and limitations: In a subset of nonresponders, normalized T-cell clonal expansion was also low. Within 6 weeks, CD4+ and CD8+ blood T cells expanded clonally at 0.1 to 3.0 mg/kg.

In regard to this clone: The antigen is undetermined.

Produced via immunoSEQ multiplex PCR; TCRdb's table is partial and in-frame only. This table has about 28,000 clones, almost 80% appearing once. The germline V gene has CDR1 MNHNS and CDR2 SASEGT. CDR3 length: 14 amino acids. V gave up 4 bases and J gave up 4 bases; unmatched junction bases: 4. This material consisted of CD4+ or CD8+ T cells sorted from blood, taken in a trial of the OX40 agonist ivuxolimab. The chain combines TRBV6-1 with TRBJ2-5; 9 nucleotides match TRBD1. The receptor was derived from an adult with an advanced solid tumor such as melanoma, head and neck, liver or kidney cancer. The CDR3 spells CASSVGQGRETQYF. CDR3 bases: TGTGCCAGCAGTGTCGGACAGGGGAGAGAGACCCAGTACTTC.